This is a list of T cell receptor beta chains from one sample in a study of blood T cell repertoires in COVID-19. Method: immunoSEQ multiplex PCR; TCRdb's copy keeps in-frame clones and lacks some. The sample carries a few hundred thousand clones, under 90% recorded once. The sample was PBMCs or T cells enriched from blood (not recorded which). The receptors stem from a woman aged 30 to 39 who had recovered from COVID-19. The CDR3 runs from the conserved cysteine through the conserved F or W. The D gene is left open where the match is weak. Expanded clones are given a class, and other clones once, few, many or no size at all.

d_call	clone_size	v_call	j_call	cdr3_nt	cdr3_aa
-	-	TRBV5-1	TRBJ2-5	TGCGCCAGCAGCTTGGCTCCCCAAGAGACCCAGTACTTC	CASSLAPQETQYF
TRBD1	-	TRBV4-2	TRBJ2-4	TGTGCCAGCAGCCCCTGGACAGGGTTCCTAGCCAAAAACATTCAGTACTTC	CASSPWTGFLAKNIQYF
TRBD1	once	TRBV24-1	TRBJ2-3	TGTGCCACCAGTGTATCAGGACAGGGCACAGATACGCAGTATTTT	CATSVSGQGTDTQYF
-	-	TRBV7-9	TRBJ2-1	TGTGCCAGCAGCTTAGTCCCAACCGTGAAGCTCTTC	CASSLVPTVKLF
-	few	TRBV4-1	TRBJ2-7	TGCGCCAGCAGCCAAGGGGGGCTACCACCCTACGAGCAGTACTTC	CASSQGGLPPYEQYF
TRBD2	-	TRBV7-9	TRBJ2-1	TGTGCCAGCAACGGACTAGCGGGAGGCGTAAATGAGCAGTTCTTC	CASNGLAGGVNEQFF
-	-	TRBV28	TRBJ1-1	TGTGCCAGCAGTCCTCCGTATTTTTGGGGGGGTACTGAAGCTTTCTTT	CASSPPYFWGGTEAFF
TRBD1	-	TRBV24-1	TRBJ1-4	TGTGCCACCAGTGATAAGGGGACAGAAAATGAAAAACTGTTTTTT	CATSDKGTENEKLFF
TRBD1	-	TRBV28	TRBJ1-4	TGTGCCAGCAGTTTTCCGGGACAGGGGTTACCGTATGAAAAACTGTTTTTT	CASSFPGQGLPYEKLFF
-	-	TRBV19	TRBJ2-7	TGTGCCAGTAGTCTGGGACACCTTAGCTCCTACGAGCAGTACTTC	CASSLGHLSSYEQYF
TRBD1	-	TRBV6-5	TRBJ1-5	TGTGCCAGCAGTTACGACAGGGGGATTCAGCCCCAGCATTTT	CASSYDRGIQPQHF
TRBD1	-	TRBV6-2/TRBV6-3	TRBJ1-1	TGTGCCAGCAGCAGGGACAGGGGGCTAATTAACACTGAAGCTTTCTTT	CASSRDRGLINTEAFF
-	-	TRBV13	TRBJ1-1	TGTGCCAGCAGAAGCTCCGACATGAACACTGAAGCTTTCTTT	CASRSSDMNTEAFF
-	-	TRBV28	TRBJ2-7	TGTGCCAGCAGTTCTCCGGGATCCCCCTACGAGCAGTACTTC	CASSSPGSPYEQYF
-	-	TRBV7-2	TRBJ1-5	TGTGCCAGCAGCCCTAGGACAGACAATCAGCCCCAGCATTTT	CASSPRTDNQPQHF
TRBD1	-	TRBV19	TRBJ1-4	TGTGCCAGTAGCTTTCAAGGGACAGGGCGGATTAATGAAAAACTGTTTTTT	CASSFQGTGRINEKLFF
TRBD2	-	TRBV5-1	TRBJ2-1	TGCGCCAGCAGCTTGGAACCTAGCGGGAGTCGATATGAGCAGTTCTTC	CASSLEPSGSRYEQFF
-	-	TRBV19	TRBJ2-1	TGTGCCAGTAGTGGGAGGTACAATGAGCAGTTCTTC	CASSGRYNEQFF
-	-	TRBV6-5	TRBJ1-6	TGTGCCAGCAGTTCCCTCGGACAAGCAGATTCACCCCTCCACTTT	CASSSLGQADSPLHF
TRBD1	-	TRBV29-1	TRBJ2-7	TGCAGCGTGGAAAAGGACAGGGTTGGGACCTACGAGCAGTACTTC	CSVEKDRVGTYEQYF
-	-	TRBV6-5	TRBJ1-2	TGTGCCAGCGGGTATAGCGGGGGAGACTATGGCTACACCTTC	CASGYSGGDYGYTF
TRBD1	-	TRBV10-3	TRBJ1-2	TGTGCCATCAGTGAACGCAGGGGGAAGTCGCAGGGCTACACCTTC	CAISERRGKSQGYTF
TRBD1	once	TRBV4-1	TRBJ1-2	TGCGCCAGCAGCCATACCCTCGGGACAGGGCTTGATGGCTACACCTTC	CASSHTLGTGLDGYTF
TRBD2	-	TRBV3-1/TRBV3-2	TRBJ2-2	TGTGCCAGCAGCCAGAACCTAGCGGCGAACACCGGGGAGCTGTTTTTT	CASSQNLAANTGELFF
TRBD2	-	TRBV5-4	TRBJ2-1	TGTGCCAGCAGCTTGGGGACTAGCGATAGTAATGAGCAGTTCTTC	CASSLGTSDSNEQFF
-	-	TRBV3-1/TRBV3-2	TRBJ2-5	TGTGCCAGCAGCCAAGGCAGGACCCAGTACTTC	CASSQGRTQYF
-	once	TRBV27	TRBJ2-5	TGTGCCAGCAGTTCCCGAGGTGGAGGGACCCAGTACTTC	CASSSRGGGTQYF
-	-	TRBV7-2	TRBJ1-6	TGTGCCAGCAGCTTAGTCGGGGTGGTGGATAATTCACCCCTCCACTTT	CASSLVGVVDNSPLHF
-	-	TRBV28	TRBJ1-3	TGTGCCAGCACCCAGGGAGGTTTGGGAAACACCATATATTTT	CASTQGGLGNTIYF
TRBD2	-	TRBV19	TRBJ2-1	TGTGCCAGTAGTATTATCCTAGCGGGAGGGCCTAACGATGAGCAGTTCTTC	CASSIILAGGPNDEQFF
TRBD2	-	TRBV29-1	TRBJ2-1	TGCAGCGTTGTCGGCCTAGCGGGAGGGCCGGGGCGCAATGAGCAGTTCTTC	CSVVGLAGGPGRNEQFF
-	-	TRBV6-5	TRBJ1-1	TGTGCCAGCAGAAGAAGACAGAACACTGAAGCTTTCTTT	CASRRRQNTEAFF
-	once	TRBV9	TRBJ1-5	TGTGCCAGCAGCGTAGAGGACAGTAATCAGCCCCAGCATTTT	CASSVEDSNQPQHF
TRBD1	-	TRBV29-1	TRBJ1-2	TGCAGCGTGGGGGACAGGGTCGAGGGCTACACCTTC	CSVGDRVEGYTF
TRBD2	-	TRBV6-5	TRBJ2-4	TGTGCCAGCAGTCTTGGCGCCATGGGACTAGCGGGATTGAACTTC	CASSLGAMGLAGLNF
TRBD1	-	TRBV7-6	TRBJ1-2	TGTGCCAGCAGCTTAAGTAGGCCACAGGGGTTATTCTATGGCTACACCTTC	CASSLSRPQGLFYGYTF
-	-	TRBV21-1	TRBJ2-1	TGTGCCAGCAGCTCACGAGTTAATAAAGACAGGGGGGTTTGTGAGCAGTTCTTC	CASSSRVNKDRGVCEQFF
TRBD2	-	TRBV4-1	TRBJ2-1	TGCGCCAGCAGCTTTAGCGGGAGGGCCGACAATGAGCAGTTCTTC	CASSFSGRADNEQFF
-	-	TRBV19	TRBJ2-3	TGTGCCAGTAGTTGGAGGGGAGATACGCAGTATTTT	CASSWRGDTQYF
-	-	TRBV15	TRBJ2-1	TGTGCCACCAGCAGAGGCGCTAGCGTTAACTACAATGAGCAGTTCTTC	CATSRGASVNYNEQFF